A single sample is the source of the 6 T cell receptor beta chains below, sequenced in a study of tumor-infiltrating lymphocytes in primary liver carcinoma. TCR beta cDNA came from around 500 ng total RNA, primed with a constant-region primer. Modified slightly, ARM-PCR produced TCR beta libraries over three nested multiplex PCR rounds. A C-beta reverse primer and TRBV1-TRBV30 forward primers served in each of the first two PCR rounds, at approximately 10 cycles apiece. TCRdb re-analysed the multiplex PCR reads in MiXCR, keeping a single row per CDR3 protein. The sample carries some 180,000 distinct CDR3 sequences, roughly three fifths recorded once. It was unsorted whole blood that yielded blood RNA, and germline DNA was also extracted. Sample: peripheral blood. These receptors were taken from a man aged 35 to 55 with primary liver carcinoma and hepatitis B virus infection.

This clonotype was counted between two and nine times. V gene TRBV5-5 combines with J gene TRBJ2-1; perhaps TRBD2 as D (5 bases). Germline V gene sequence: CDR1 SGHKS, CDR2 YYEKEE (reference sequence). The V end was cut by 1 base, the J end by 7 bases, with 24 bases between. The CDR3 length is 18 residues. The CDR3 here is CASSLYEASSGSGNEQFF. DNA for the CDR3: TGTGCCAGCAGCTTGTATGAGGCCTCTTCGGGGAGTGGGAATGAGCAGTTCTTC.

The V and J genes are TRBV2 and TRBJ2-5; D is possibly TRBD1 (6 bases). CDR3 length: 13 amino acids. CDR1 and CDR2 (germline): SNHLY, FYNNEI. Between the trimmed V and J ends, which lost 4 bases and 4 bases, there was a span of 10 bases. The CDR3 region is CASSGRQAETQYF. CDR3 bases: TGTGCCAGCAGTGGCAGACAGGCAGAGACCCAGTACTTC.

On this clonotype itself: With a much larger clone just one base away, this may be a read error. The CDR3 DNA is TGTACCAGCAGCCAAGAGCCGAGTGAGCAGTTCTTC. It encodes CTSSQEPSEQFF. V gene TRBV14 combines with J gene TRBJ2-1; D is unresolved. The CDR3 contains 12 residues. Looked up from germline, CDR1 is SGHDN and CDR2 is FVKESK.

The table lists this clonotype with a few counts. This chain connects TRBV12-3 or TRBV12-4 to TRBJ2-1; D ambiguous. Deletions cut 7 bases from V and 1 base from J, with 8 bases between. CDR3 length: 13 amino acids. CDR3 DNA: TGTGCCAGCACCCCGGCATCCTACAATGAGCAGTTCTTC. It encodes CASTPASYNEQFF.

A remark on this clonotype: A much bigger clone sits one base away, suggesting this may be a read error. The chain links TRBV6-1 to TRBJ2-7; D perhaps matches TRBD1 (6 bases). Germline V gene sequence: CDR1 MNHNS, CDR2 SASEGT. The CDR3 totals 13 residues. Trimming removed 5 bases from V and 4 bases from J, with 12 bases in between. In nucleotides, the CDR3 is TGTGCCAGCAGTCAACTAGGGGGATACGAGCAGTACTTC. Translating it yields CASSQLGGYEQYF.

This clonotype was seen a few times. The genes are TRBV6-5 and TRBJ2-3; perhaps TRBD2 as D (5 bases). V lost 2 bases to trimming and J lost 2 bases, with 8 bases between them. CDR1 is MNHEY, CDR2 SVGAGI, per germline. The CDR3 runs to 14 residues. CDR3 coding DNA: TGTGCCAGCAGTTACCGGGGATTCACAGATACGCAGTATTTT. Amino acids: CASSYRGFTDTQYF.